The source of this T cell receptor (beta chain) is a study of CD8+ T cells in alopecia areata. Study summary: Spontaneous alopecia affected the 6-12-month-old C3H/HeJ graft donors, whose skin was transplanted to approximately 7-10-week-old female C3H/HeJ mice.

V was clipped by 6 bases and J by 3 bases; unmatched bases: 6. Germline V lookup: CDR1 NNHDY, CDR2 SYVADS. The CDR3 spans 14 residues. Worth noting for this clone: Genes and germline are mouse. Read coverage stops 4 residues before the CDR3 terminus; the germline J gene supplies the remainder.

After isolation, RNA underwent reverse transcription to generate cDNA as the sequencing template. The protocol was immunoSEQ multiplex PCR, while the TCRdb copy is restricted to in-frame clones and leaves out a portion. In total the sample includes around 100,000 clones, none of them seen once. Sequenced input: lesional skin. The chain is built from TRBV13-3 and TRBJ2-7; 10 nucleotides agree with TRBD1. This receptor was obtained from a C3H/HeJ mouse with alopecia areata. The strain bears MHC haplotype H2-k. Partial CDR3 DNA: TGTGCCAGCAACTCCCGGACAGGGGGCTAT. Translating gives CASNSRTGGY. The CDR3 in its entirety is CASNSRTGGYEQYF.